This T cell receptor beta chain was recovered during a study of shared clonotypes between healthy human individuals. Germline CDR1 reads SGHRS; CDR2 reads YFSETQ. CDR3 length: 16 residues. V was cut by 0 bases and J by 0 bases, with 13 bases left in between. This clone was counted a few times. Its specificity is unknown. This table comes from immunoSEQ multiplex PCR, and its TCRdb copy is limited to in-frame clones, with some not included. The repertoire holds around 330,000 clones, with approximately 79% as singletons. Notes on the study in general: Naive subsets usually exceeded memory subsets in estimated richness.

V and J are TRBV5-1 and TRBJ2-7; D is uncertain. The sequence was obtained from a man younger than 45 in good health. The sequencing input was memory CD4+ T cells sorted from blood. The subset denotes: CD45RA-negative fraction. Written as DNA, the CDR3 is TGCGCCAGCAGCTTGGGCCTACTACTATCCTCCTACGAGCAGTACTTC. This codes for CASSLGLLLSSYEQYF.